This T cell receptor (beta chain) originates from a study of CD8+CD57+ T cells in acquired aplastic anemia. Across the study: An average of roughly 3.2 ug of DNA was obtained from sorted CD4+ and CD8+ cells.

Whoever was chosen for sequencing had shown CD8+CD57+ cell expansion by flow cytometry. As a group, the patients uniformly had severe acquired aplastic anemia. No therapy had been given to the patients at the time of blood sampling. Genomic DNA served as template for TCR beta VDJ and CDR3 profiling. TCRdb itself ran the reads through MiXCR, one entry per CDR3 protein. The data hold roughly 240,000 distinct CDR3 sequences, with approximately 45% observed a single time. Study-wide results and caveats: Patients and controls had CD8+ Simpson's diversity values that were not significantly distinct.

This clonotype was seen many times. Its target is not known. Unmatched junction bases numbered 10, after V lost 5 bases and J lost 1 base. This CDR3 is 16 amino acids long. The germline V gene has CDR1 SGHAT and CDR2 FQDESV (reference sequence). The receptor's source is a human donor with aplastic anemia. Sequencing was done on a sample of sorted CD4+, CD8+, or CD8+CD57+ T cells (not recorded which) from PBMCs. The chain has TRBV11-1 and TRBJ1-1, with 7 bases matching TRBD1. In DNA, the CDR3 is TGTGCCAGCAGCGACATTACAGGGGCCAAGAACACTGAAGCTTTCTTT. As protein: CASSDITGAKNTEAFF.